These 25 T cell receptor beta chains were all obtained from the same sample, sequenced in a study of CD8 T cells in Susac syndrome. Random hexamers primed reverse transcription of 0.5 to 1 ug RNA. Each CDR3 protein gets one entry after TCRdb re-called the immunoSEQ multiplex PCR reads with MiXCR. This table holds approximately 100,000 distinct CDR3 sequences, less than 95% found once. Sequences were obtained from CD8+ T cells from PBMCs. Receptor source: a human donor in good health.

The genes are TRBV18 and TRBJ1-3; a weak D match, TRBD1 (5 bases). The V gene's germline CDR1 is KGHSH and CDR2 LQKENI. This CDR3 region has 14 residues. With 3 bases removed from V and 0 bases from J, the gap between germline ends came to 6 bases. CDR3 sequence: CASSPDISGNTIYF. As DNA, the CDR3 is TGTGCCAGCTCACCGGACATCTCTGGAAACACCATATATTTT.

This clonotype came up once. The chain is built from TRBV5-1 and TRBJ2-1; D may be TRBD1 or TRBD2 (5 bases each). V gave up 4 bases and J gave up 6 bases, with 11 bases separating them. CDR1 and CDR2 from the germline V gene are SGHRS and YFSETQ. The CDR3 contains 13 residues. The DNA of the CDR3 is TGCGCCAGCAGCCCCGGGGACCGCAATGAGCAGTTCTTC. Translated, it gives CASSPGDRNEQFF.

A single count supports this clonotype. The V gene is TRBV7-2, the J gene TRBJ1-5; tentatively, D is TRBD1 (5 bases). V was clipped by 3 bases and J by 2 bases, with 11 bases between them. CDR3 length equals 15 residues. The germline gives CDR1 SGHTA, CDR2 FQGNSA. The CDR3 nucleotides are TGTGCCAGCAGCTTTTGGGGGTTGGGCAATCAGCCCCAGCATTTT. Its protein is CASSFWGLGNQPQHF.

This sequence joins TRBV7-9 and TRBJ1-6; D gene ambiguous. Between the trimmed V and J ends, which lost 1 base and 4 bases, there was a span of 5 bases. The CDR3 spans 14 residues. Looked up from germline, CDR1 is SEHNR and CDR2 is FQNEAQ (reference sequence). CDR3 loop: CASSLDPYNSPLHF. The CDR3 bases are TGTGCCAGCAGCTTAGACCCGTATAATTCACCCCTCCACTTT.

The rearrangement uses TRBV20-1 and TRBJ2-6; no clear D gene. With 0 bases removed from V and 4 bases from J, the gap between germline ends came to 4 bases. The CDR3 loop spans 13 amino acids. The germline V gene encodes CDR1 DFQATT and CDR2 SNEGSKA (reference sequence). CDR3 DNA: TGCAGTGCTAGAGATGAGGGGGCCAACGTCCTGACTTTC. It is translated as CSARDEGANVLTF.

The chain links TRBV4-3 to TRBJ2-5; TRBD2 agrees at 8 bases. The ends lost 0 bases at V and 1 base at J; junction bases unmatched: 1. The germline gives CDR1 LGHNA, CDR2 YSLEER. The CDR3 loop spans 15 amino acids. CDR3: CASSQDRGGQETQYF. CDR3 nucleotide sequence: TGCGCCAGCAGCCAAGATCGGGGGGGCCAAGAGACCCAGTACTTC.

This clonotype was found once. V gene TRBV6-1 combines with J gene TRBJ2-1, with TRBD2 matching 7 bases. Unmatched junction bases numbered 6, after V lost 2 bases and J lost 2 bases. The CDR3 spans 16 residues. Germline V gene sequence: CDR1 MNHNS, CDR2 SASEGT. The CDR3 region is CASSELGGTTYNEQFF. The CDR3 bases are TGTGCCAGCAGTGAATTAGGCGGGACTACCTACAATGAGCAGTTCTTC.

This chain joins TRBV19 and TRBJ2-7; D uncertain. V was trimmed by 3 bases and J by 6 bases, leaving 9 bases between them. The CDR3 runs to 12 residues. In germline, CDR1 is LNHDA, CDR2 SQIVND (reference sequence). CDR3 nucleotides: TGTGCCAGTAGTATCCCGCCCGCCGAGCAGTACTTC. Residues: CASSIPPAEQYF. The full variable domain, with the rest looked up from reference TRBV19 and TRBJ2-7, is DGGITQSPKYLFRKEGQNVTLSCEQNLNHDAMYWYRQDPGQGLRLIYYSQIVNDFQKGDIAEGYSVSREKKESFPLTVTSAQKNPTAFYLCASSIPPAEQYFGPGTRLTVT.

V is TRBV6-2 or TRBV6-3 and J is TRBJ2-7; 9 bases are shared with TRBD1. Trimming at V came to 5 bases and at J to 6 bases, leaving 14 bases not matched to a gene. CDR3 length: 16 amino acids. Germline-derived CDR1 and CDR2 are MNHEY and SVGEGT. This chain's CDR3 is CASSNRDRVGSGEQYF. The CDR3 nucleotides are TGTGCCAGCAGTAACCGGGACAGGGTCGGGTCGGGCGAGCAGTACTTC.

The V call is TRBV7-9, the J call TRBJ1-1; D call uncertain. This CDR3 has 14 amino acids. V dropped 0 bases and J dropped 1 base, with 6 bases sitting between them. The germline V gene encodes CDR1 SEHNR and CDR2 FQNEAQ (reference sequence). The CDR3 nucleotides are TGTGCCAGCAGCTTAGCTCCGGGGAACACTGAAGCTTTCTTT. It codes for CASSLAPGNTEAFF.

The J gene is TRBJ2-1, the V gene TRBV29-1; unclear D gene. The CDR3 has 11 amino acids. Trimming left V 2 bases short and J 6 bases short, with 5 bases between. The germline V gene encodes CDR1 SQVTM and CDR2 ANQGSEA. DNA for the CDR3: TGCAGCGTTGAACTGGGCAATGAGCAGTTCTTC. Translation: CSVELGNEQFF.

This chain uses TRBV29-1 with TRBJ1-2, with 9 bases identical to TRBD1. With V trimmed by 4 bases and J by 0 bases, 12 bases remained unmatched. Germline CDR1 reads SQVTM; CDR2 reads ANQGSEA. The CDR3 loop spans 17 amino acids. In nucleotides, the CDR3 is TGCAGCGTTGTGGCTCGTAGGGGACAGGGCCCTAACTATGGCTACACCTTC. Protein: CSVVARRGQGPNYGYTF.

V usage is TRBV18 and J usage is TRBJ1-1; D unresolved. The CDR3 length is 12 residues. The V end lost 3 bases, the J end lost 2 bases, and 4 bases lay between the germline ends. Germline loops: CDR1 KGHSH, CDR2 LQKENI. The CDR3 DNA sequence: TGTGCCAGCTCACCGGACAACACTGAAGCTTTCTTT. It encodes CASSPDNTEAFF.

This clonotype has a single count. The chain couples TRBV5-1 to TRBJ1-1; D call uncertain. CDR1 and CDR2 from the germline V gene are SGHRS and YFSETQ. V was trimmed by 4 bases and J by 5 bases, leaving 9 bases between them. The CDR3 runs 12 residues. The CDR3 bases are TGCGCCAGCAGCACCGGGAGGACTGAAGCTTTCTTT. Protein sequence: CASSTGRTEAFF.

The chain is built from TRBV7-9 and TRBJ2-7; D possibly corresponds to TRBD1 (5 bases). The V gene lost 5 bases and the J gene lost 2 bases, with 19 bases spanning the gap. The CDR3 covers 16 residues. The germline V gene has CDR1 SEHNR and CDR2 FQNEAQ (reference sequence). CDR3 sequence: CASSPQGASQTYEQYF. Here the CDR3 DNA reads TGTGCCAGCAGCCCGCAGGGTGCCTCCCAAACCTACGAGCAGTACTTC.

CDR3 nucleotides: TGTGCCAGCAGCCAAGATCGGGGACAGGTTTACAATGAGCAGTTCTTC. The encoded protein is CASSQDRGQVYNEQFF. The gene calls are TRBV14 and TRBJ2-1, with TRBD1 matching over 8 bases. V was pared by 0 bases and J by 4 bases, with 5 bases of the junction left unmatched. The CDR3 runs 16 residues. CDR1 and CDR2 (germline): SGHDN, FVKESK. Combining the CDR3 with reference TRBV14 and TRBJ2-1 gives the whole variable domain EAGVTQFPSHSVIEKGQTVTLRCDPISGHDNLYWYRRVMGKEIKFLLHFVKESKQDESGMPNNRFLAERTGGTYSTLKVQPAELEDSGVYFCASSQDRGQVYNEQFFGPGTRLTVL.

CDR3 nucleotide sequence: TGTGCCAGCAGCTTCGGCGGGGGCGCGGGTGGCTACACCTTC. Amino acid sequence: CASSFGGGAGGYTF. The gene calls are TRBV7-2 and TRBJ1-2; possible D gene TRBD1, 6 bases. Germline V gene data show CDR1 as SGHTA and CDR2 as FQGNSA. The CDR3 length is 14 residues. V was clipped by 3 bases and J by 7 bases, with 15 bases between them.

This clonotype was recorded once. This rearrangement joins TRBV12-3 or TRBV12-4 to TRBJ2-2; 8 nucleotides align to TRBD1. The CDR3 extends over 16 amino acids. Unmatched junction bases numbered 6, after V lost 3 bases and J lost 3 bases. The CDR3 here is CASSFRQGRYTGELFF. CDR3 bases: TGTGCCAGCAGTTTTAGACAGGGGAGATACACCGGGGAGCTGTTTTTT.

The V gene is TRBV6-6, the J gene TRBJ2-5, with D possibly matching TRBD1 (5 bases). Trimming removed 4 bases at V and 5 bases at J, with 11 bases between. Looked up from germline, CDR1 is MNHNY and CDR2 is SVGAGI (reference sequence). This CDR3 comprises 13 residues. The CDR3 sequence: CASSLAGLETQYF. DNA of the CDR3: TGTGCCAGCAGTTTGGCAGGGCTGGAGACCCAGTACTTC.

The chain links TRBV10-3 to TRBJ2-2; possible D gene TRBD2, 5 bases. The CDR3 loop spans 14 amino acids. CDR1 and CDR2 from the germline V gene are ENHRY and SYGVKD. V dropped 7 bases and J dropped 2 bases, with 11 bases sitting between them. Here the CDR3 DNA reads TGTGCCATCAAGTCGGACTCCAACACCGGGGAGCTGTTTTTT. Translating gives CAIKSDSNTGELFF.

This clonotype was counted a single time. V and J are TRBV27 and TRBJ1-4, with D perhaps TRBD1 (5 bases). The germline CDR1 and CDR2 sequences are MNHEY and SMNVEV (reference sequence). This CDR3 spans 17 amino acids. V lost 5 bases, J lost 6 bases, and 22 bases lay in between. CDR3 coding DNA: TGTGCCAGCAGTCCCCGGGGGAAGGTGTCCCGGGATGAAAAACTGTTTTTT. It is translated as CASSPRGKVSRDEKLFF.

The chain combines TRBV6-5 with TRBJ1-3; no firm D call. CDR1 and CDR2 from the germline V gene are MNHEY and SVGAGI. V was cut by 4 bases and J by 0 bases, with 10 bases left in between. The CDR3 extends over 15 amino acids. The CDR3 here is CASSSTASSGNTIYF. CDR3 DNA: TGTGCCAGCAGTTCAACAGCGAGCTCTGGAAACACCATATATTTT.

CDR3 region: CSVADSGNQPQHF. CDR3 nucleotide sequence: TGCAGCGTCGCCGACAGCGGCAATCAGCCCCAGCATTTT. The genes are TRBV29-1 and TRBJ1-5, with a tentative D call TRBD1 (5 bases). The CDR3 covers 13 residues. V gave up 6 bases and J gave up 2 bases, with 11 bases separating them. Germline V gene lookup returns CDR1 SQVTM and CDR2 ANQGSEA. Drawing the rest from reference TRBV29-1 and TRBJ1-5, the complete variable domain is SAVISQKPSRDICQRGTSLTIQCQVDSQVTMMFWYRQQPGQSLTLIATANQGSEATYESGFVIDKFPISRPNLTFSTLTVSNMSPEDSSIYLCSVADSGNQPQHFGDGTRLSIL.

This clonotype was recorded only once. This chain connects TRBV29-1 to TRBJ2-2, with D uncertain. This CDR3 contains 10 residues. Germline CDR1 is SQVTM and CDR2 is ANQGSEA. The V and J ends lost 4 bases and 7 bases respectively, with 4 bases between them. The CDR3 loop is CSVVIGELFF. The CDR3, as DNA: TGCAGCGTTGTCATCGGGGAGCTGTTTTTT.

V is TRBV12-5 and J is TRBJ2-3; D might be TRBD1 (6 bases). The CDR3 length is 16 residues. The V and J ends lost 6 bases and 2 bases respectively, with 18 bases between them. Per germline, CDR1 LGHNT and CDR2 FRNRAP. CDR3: CASGDVGASDTDTQYF. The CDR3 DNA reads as TGTGCTAGTGGAGATGTGGGGGCCTCTGACACAGATACGCAGTATTTT.